Below, 5 T cell receptor beta chains from the same sample are listed, as sequenced in a study of shared clonotypes between healthy human individuals. Libraries were prepared by immunoSEQ multiplex PCR; TCRdb keeps only in-frame clonotypes and omits some of them. Here the sample spans around 700,000 clones, around 73% being singletons. The sample comprised memory CD4+ T cells sorted from blood. Indicated subset: CD45RA-negative fraction. The receptors derive from a woman aged 25 to 45 in good health.

The chain combines TRBV29-1 with TRBJ2-1, with TRBD2 identical over 11 bases. This CDR3 spans 14 amino acids. The germline gives CDR1 SQVTM, CDR2 ANQGSEA. Losses at the gene ends were 6 bases for V and 12 bases for J; bases not matched to a gene: 13. The CDR3 here is CSVGGLAVSVVQFF. CDR3 DNA: TGCAGCGTGGGGGGACTAGCGGTTTCCGTCGTGCAGTTCTTC.

The chain recombines TRBV7-2 with TRBJ2-6, with 7 bases that match TRBD1. CDR1 is SGHTA, CDR2 FQGNSA, per germline. The V gene end was trimmed by 5 bases and the J gene end by 1 base; junction bases not matched to a gene: 11. CDR3 length: 18 amino acids. CDR3 region: CASSTRQGESSGANVLTF. In DNA form, the CDR3 reads TGTGCCAGCAGCACCCGACAGGGTGAAAGTTCTGGGGCCAACGTCCTGACTTTC. Looking up the rest from reference TRBV7-2 and TRBJ2-6 gives the full variable domain: GAGVSQSPSNKVTEKGKDVELRCDPISGHTALYWYRQSLGQGLEFLIYFQGNSAPDKSGLPSDRFSAERTGGSVSTLTIQRTQQEDSAVYLCASSTRQGESSGANVLTFGAGSRLTVL.

The rearrangement joins TRBV18 to TRBJ1-5; 11 bases map to TRBD1. Per germline, CDR1 KGHSH and CDR2 LQKENI. Trimming cost V 3 bases and J 6 bases; bases outside gene matches: 1. CDR3 length: 14 amino acids. The CDR3, as DNA: TGTGCCAGCTCACCGGGACAGGGGGTTCAGCCCCAGCATTTT. Encoded protein: CASSPGQGVQPQHF.

The chain links TRBV25-1 to TRBJ1-1; TRBD1 agrees at 10 bases. CDR1 and CDR2 (germline): MGHDK, SYGVNS. The CDR3 is 13 amino acids. V lost 4 bases, J lost 6 bases, and 2 bases stayed unmatched. The DNA for the CDR3 is TGTGCCAGCAGTGGGGGACAGGGGCCTGAAGCTTTCTTT. Translating it yields CASSGGQGPEAFF.

This clone was counted a single time. The rearrangement joins TRBV28 to TRBJ2-1; 8 positions match TRBD1. Germline assignment: CDR1 MDHEN and CDR2 SYDVKM. CDR3 length equals 16 residues. V lost 4 bases and J lost 6; bases outside the gene matches: 11. The CDR3 DNA sequence: TGTGCCAGCAGTTCCCGAGGACAGGGAAACCCCAATGAGCAGTTCTTC. Residues: CASSSRGQGNPNEQFF.